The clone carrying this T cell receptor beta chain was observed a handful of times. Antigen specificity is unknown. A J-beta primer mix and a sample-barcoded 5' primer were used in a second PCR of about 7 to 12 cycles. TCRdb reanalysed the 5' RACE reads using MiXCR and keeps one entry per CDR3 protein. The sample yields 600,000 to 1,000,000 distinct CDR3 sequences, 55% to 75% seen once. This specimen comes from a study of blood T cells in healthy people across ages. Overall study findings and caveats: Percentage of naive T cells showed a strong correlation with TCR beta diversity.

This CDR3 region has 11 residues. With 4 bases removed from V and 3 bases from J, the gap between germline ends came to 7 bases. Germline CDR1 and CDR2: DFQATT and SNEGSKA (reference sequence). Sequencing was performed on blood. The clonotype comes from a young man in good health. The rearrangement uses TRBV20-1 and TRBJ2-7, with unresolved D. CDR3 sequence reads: CSANSNYEQYF. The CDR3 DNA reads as TGCAGTGCTAATTCCAACTACGAGCAGTACTTC.